What follows are 13 T cell receptor beta chains derived from one specimen sequenced in a study of early T cells in non-severe SARS-CoV-2 infection. TCRdb itself ran the 5' RACE reads through MiXCR, one entry per CDR3 protein. The table includes over 20,000 distinct CDR3 sequences, roughly 5.3% detected once. Sequences were obtained from whole blood. These receptors were taken from an adult who was a healthcare worker with PCR-confirmed SARS-CoV-2 infection or an uninfected control (not recorded which).

This clonotype was picked up a small number of times. The rearrangement links TRBV7-9 to TRBJ1-1; D unclear. The germline CDR1 and CDR2 sequences are SEHNR and FQNEAQ (reference sequence). V was trimmed by 1 base and J by 10 bases, leaving 10 bases between them. The CDR3 consists of 12 residues. The CDR3, as DNA: TGTGCCAGCAGCTTAGGGATCGAAGCAGCTTTCTTT. Translated, it gives CASSLGIEAAFF.

This chain connects TRBV18 to TRBJ2-2; D not resolved. V lost 3 bases, J lost 4 bases, and 6 bases lay in between. This CDR3 is 13 amino acids long. From germline, CDR1 is KGHSH and CDR2 LQKENI. CDR3 sequence reads: CASSPDTTGELFF. CDR3 nucleotides: TGTGCCAGCTCACCTGATACCACCGGGGAGCTGTTTTTT. Combining the CDR3 with reference TRBV18 and TRBJ2-2 gives the whole variable domain NAGVMQNPRHLVRRRGQEARLRCSPMKGHSHVYWYRQLPEEGLKFMVYLQKENIIDESGMPKERFSAEFPKEGPSILRIQQVVRGDSAAYFCASSPDTTGELFFGEGSRLTVL.

This clonotype was detected ten times or more. The chain couples TRBV5-5 to TRBJ2-7, with D maybe TRBD2 (6 bases). This CDR3 is built from 16 residues. Germline V gene data show CDR1 as SGHKS and CDR2 as YYEKEE (reference sequence). With 3 bases removed from V and 3 bases from J, the gap between germline ends came to 19 bases. In DNA form, the CDR3 reads TGTGCCAGCAGCTGGATGGCCGGGACTCACCGCTACGAGCAGTACTTC. It yields the protein CASSWMAGTHRYEQYF. Looking up the rest from reference TRBV5-5 and TRBJ2-7 gives the full variable domain: DAGVTQSPTHLIKTRGQQVTLRCSPISGHKSVSWYQQVLGQGPQFIFQYYEKEERGRGNFPDRFSARQFPNYSSELNVNALLLGDSALYLCASSWMAGTHRYEQYFGPGTRLTVT.

This clonotype rates as medium-sized. The CDR3 coding sequence is TGCGCCAGCAGCCAAGAGGACAGGGTCGAGCAGTACTTC. This gives the protein CASSQEDRVEQYF. J is TRBJ2-7 and V is TRBV4-3; 8 nucleotides align to TRBD1. V gave up 0 bases and J gave up 6 bases; unmatched junction bases: 1. The CDR3 loop spans 13 amino acids. In germline, CDR1 is LGHNA, CDR2 YSLEER.

This clonotype came up many times. The chain uses TRBV11-2 and TRBJ2-3; 8 nucleotides line up with TRBD2. The length of the CDR3 is 16 residues. The V and J ends lost 5 bases and 0 bases, in that order; junction bases with no gene match: 7. Germline CDR1 and CDR2: SGHAT and FQNNGV. The chain's CDR3 is CASSPGGGGSTDTQYF. In DNA form, the CDR3 reads TGTGCCAGCAGCCCGGGGGGCGGGGGGAGCACAGATACGCAGTATTTT.

This clonotype was seen repeatedly, ten times or more. This chain joins TRBV6-4 and TRBJ2-1; TRBD1 agrees at 8 bases. The CDR3 runs to 15 residues. V shed 6 bases, J shed 6 bases, and the junction held 10 bases outside the gene matches. Germline CDR1 is MRHNA and CDR2 is SNTAGT. The CDR3 DNA reads as TGTGCCAGCAGCCCACAGGGGGTAAACCCCAATGAGCAGTTCTTC. Its translation: CASSPQGVNPNEQFF.

This rearrangement joins TRBV7-2 to TRBJ2-3; TRBD2 agrees at 11 bases. V gave up 5 bases and J gave up 4 bases; unmatched junction bases: 5. The CDR3 is 15 residues long. Germline CDR1 reads SGHTA; CDR2 reads FQGNSA. CDR3 in amino acids: CASSAPTSGADTQYF. The CDR3 DNA follows: TGTGCCAGCAGCGCGCCGACTAGCGGGGCAGATACGCAGTATTTT.

This clonotype was picked up many times. The DNA of the CDR3 is TGTGCCAGCAGCTCGGGACCTACCTACGAGCAGTACTTC. It specifies CASSSGPTYEQYF. The chain combines TRBV11-2 with TRBJ2-7; possibly TRBD1 or TRBD2 for D (5 bases each). In germline, CDR1 is SGHAT, CDR2 FQNNGV. Trimming removed 4 bases at V and 2 bases at J, with 9 bases between. The CDR3 has 13 residues.

This clonotype has a count of ten or more. V and J are TRBV7-2 and TRBJ2-7, with 8 bases aligning to TRBD1. The CDR3 runs to 14 residues. Germline lookup yields CDR1 SGHTA and CDR2 FQGNSA. J lost 1 base, V lost 5 bases, and 4 bases had no gene match. Here the CDR3 reads CASSRTGQSYEQYF. The CDR3 region has the DNA TGTGCCAGCAGCCGGACAGGGCAATCCTACGAGCAGTACTTC.

The chain employs TRBV11-2 and TRBJ2-5; D gene ambiguous. CDR1 SGHAT and CDR2 FQNNGV come from the germline V gene. This CDR3 region has 14 residues. Trimming stripped 5 bases from V and 5 bases from J, with 15 bases between. The CDR3 sequence: CASSPRKGRETQYF. DNA for the CDR3: TGTGCCAGCAGCCCTCGGAAGGGTCGGGAGACCCAGTACTTC.

In this sample, this clonotype turned up many times. This chain links TRBV5-1 with TRBJ1-1, with D unclear. The CDR3 extends over 13 amino acids. Germline lookup yields CDR1 SGHRS and CDR2 YFSETQ. The V and J ends lost 5 bases and 3 bases respectively, with 11 bases between them. In nucleotides, the CDR3 is TGCGCCAGCAGGGGAAGGGAGGACACTGAAGCTTTCTTT. It specifies CASRGREDTEAFF.

This clonotype was detected ten times or more. The rearrangement joins TRBV15 to TRBJ2-5; tentatively, D is TRBD2 (6 bases). Trimming shortened V by 1 base and J by 2 bases, and 14 bases separated the two germline ends. The length of the CDR3 is 16 residues. Germline CDR1 and CDR2: LNHNV and YYDKDF (reference sequence). The CDR3 loop reads CATSRGTLAEQETQYF. CDR3 nucleotides: TGTGCCACCAGCAGAGGTACCTTAGCGGAGCAAGAGACCCAGTACTTC.

This clonotype was recorded at least ten times. The CDR3 spells CASSVTPSGEAFF. CDR3 DNA: TGTGCCAGCAGCGTTACACCCTCGGGTGAAGCTTTCTTT. The genes are TRBV7-9 and TRBJ1-1; no clear D. V lost 5 bases and J lost 7, with 14 bases in between. Germline CDR1 SEHNR, CDR2 FQNEAQ (reference sequence). The CDR3 consists of 13 residues.